This T cell receptor (beta chain) was obtained from a study of cytomegalovirus exposure and HLA in healthy donors. General study results and limits: Whilst most TCR sequences proved rare, a subset of public TCRs occurred across many donors. Some segments of the V type, notably TRBV6-2 and TRBV6-3, were excluded as indistinguishable. Later on, a genetic analysis was performed. It linked a missense variant in DCLRE1C with V- and J-gene trimming of TCR beta.

This clone was observed a handful of times. Its antigen is currently unknown. It was with 60 Vbeta and 13 Jbeta primers that the PCR ran. This table comes from immunoSEQ multiplex PCR, and its TCRdb copy is limited to in-frame clones, with some not included. This sample has more than 100,000 clones, with about 61% found just once. The V end lost 4 bases, the J end lost 6 bases, and 12 bases lay between the germline ends. Germline lookup yields CDR1 KGHSH and CDR2 LQKENI. The CDR3 covers 14 residues. The sequence came from a woman aged 40 to 49 in good health and CMV-seronegative. This chain uses TRBV18 with TRBJ2-2, with D possibly matching TRBD1 (6 bases). Sequencing input: PBMCs. The CDR3 spells CASSLGQLAGELFF. The CDR3 DNA reads as TGTGCCAGCTCACTTGGACAGCTCGCCGGGGAGCTGTTTTTT.